This T cell receptor beta chain comes out of a study of neurological immune-mediated disorders. In this sample, this clonotype turned up many times. Its antigen is not identified. Germline-derived CDR1 and CDR2 are SGHRS and YFSETQ. The CDR3 has 16 residues. Germline trimming cut 1 base from V and 3 bases from J; bases unmatched to any gene: 7. TCRdb re-called the 5' RACE reads with MiXCR, one entry per CDR3 protein. The data contain some 50,000 distinct CDR3 sequences, around a sixth of them singletons. Study-wide results and caveats: CDR3 amino acid sequences found in expanded clones were never shared across subjects, suggesting private repertoires in all groups.

The chain carries TRBV5-1 and TRBJ2-3; 8 bases match TRBD2. The TCR comes from a man aged 55 to 70 in good health. Sequencing was carried out using PBMCs. CDR3 bases: TGCGCCAGCAGCTTGTCCCCAGCGGGAGCGACAGATACGCAGTATTTT. This encodes CASSLSPAGATDTQYF.